This T cell receptor (beta chain) stems from a study of T-cell reconstitution after alpha-beta-depleted transplantation in children (TCRdb year 2016). In the study overall: Using TCR repertoire profiling, the study quantitatively followed how T-cell immune reconstitution unfolded in children after TCRalphabeta/CD19-depleted allogeneic hematopoietic cell transplantation.

Overall study outcomes, separate from this receptor: Apparently early alphabetaT-cell count recovery about two months after transplant reportedly relied on only several hundred rapidly expanded clones derived from non-depleted graft cells. The frequencies of hyperexpanded clones fell over the following months, and after one year, T-cell counts and TCRbeta diversity were mostly attributed to newly produced T cells. In some patients, the high TCRbeta diversity seen at day 60 was put down to recipient T cells and intrathymic progenitors that had survived conditioning.

According to the germline V gene (reference sequence), CDR1 reads LGHDT and CDR2 reads YNNKEL. Between the V and J ends, shortened by 0 bases and 4 bases respectively, the junction contains 10 bases. The CDR3 goes from the cysteine to the phenylalanine over 15 residues. Only CDR3 DNA remains: 45 bases, in frame from the first base. This clonotype has more than one count but fewer than ten. Its recognized antigen is unknown. Per-nucleotide qualities are absent, and no much larger clonotype sits a single base away. The treatment or condition label of this sample denotes: allogeneic hematopoietic cell transplantation with graft depleted of TCRalphabeta T cells and CD19 B cells. TCRalphabeta/CD19-depleted allogeneic hematopoietic cell grafts were given to the transplant recipients, all of whom were children. Library preparation employed PCR. TCRdb shows the sequencer as Illumina HiSeq 2500. To normalize quantification of the TCRbeta repertoire, the TCR libraries were built with molecular barcoding that relied on unique molecular identifiers. The raw public reads went through TCRdb reprocessing: fastp at Q25, MiXCR clone calling, in-frame beta chains kept. For every CDR3 protein sequence, its rows merge into one entry that carries the most common genes and DNA. This sample has about 580,000 distinct CDR3 sequences in its table, and roughly 23% of those were observed once. 11% to 15% of the sample is taken by the ten largest.

Specimen: PBMCs, mostly from graft donor cells, collected 360 days after TCRalphabeta/CD19-depleted stem cell transplant. The clonotype originates from a boy younger than two who had a stem cell transplant for acute myeloid leukemia, so the T cells may come from the graft donor. The chain couples TRBV3-1 to TRBJ2-1, with the D assignment possibly TRBD1 or TRBD2, given 6 matching bases for each. The CDR3 is CASSQEGGIYNEQFF. The DNA is TGTGCCAGCAGCCAAGAAGGGGGGATTTACAATGAGCAGTTCTTC.